What follows describes a single T cell receptor beta chain. Original processing notes: Amplification from reference gene primers served as the basis for estimated nucleated cell counts. Only in-frame clones appear in the TCRdb table, and some are missing; sequencing was by immunoSEQ multiplex PCR. V and J calls and clone size are as listed in that table; D and trimming were resolved from the DNA. The sample yields a few hundred thousand clones, around 84% seen once. This record belongs to a study of blood T cell repertoires in COVID-19. Study-wide context: PBMCs, B-cell-depleted T cells, or T cells were the source of the cDNA or gDNA that made up the material.

The CDR3 is 15 amino acids. CDR1 is MNHEY, CDR2 SVGAGI, per germline. Trimming removed 6 bases from V and 0 bases from J, with 12 bases in between. The sample taken for sequencing was peripheral blood. This TCR derives from a man in his sixties with acute or convalescent COVID-19. The chain links TRBV6-5 to TRBJ1-3; D uncertain. The CDR3: CASSLTSNSGNTIYF. The CDR3 DNA follows: TGTGCCAGCAGCCTCACTAGTAACTCTGGAAACACCATATATTTT.